The T cell receptor (beta chain) under discussion was sequenced for a study of T cells after posttransplantation cyclophosphamide (dated by TCRdb to the mid-2010s). With respect to the entire study: The study tracked T cell repertoire reconstitution by TRB sequencing after myeloablative bone marrow transplantation using posttransplantation cyclophosphamide as GVHD prophylaxis. Samples from 30 to 35 PTCy-treated patients, along with samples from 16 of their related bone marrow donors, underwent antigen receptor sequencing. Public TRB sequences were compared against a database of over 3,600 sequences linked to responses to pathogens, tumor antigens, self-antigens and alloantigens. In 3 patients, TRB sequencing was also performed on up to roughly 3 more blood samples taken 2 to 5.2 years after transplant, and in a handful of patients, pretransplant blood was also TRB-sequenced. Blood from every one of the 30 or so PTCy patients who had 1-year posttransplant specimens underwent TRB sequencing. Because TRA and TRB clonality correlated tightly in 9 samples, later TCR analyses were limited to TRB. Summary of the overall study and its limitations: The TRB repertoires of T cells infiltrating skin or GI tract showed only limited overlap with the TRB repertoires of T cells in blood. Across 45 or so patients, recipient CMV seropositivity and CMV reactivation were highly associated with TRB clonality; PTCy diversity was similar to CNI/methotrexate controls. Donor-recipient similarity was low at 1-2 months but increased during the first year, and donor CD8+ memory clones often dominated later blood repertoires.

Deletion took 4 bases off V and 7 bases off J, with a span of 14 bases between the germline ends. There are 13 amino acids in the CDR3, from cysteine to phenylalanine inclusive. The only DNA kept is the CDR3, 39 bases in frame from the first base. The germline V gene encodes CDR1 SGHRS and CDR2 YFSETQ. Concerning this clone: Its antigen remains unidentified. It has no much larger one-base neighbor in the sample; base qualities were not kept.

TRB sequencing used genomic DNA with the immunoSEQ assay at survey resolution or the hsTCRB kit. On the study's bioinformatics: The immunoSEQ software handled initial read processing, and the LymphoSeq R package was used for repertoire analyses. Clonality was calculated as 1 minus normalized Shannon entropy, and the Gini coefficient was also calculated for each TRB dataset. Phenotypes of unsorted samples were inferred by mapping TRB sequences from sorted subsets of the recipient or donor onto unsorted samples of the same recipient. In its TCRdb copy, this immuneACCESS table keeps in-frame sequences only and misses some clones. Where compared with another copy, unresolved V genes explain less than half of these, and the others have no known cause. Clone size and the V and J calls come from that table; the DNA yielded D and trimming. Here the sample has under 15,000 clones; around 86% occur a single time. The top ten constitute around 0.8% of the sample.

On the day of marrow donation, related bone marrow donors gave peripheral blood samples. Mononuclear cells from peripheral blood and bone marrow were separated by Ficoll-Hypaque density centrifugation and then cryopreserved. Sorting of CD4+ and CD8+ T cells, including naive and memory subsets, was performed by FACS on a FACSAria II. The sample taken for sequencing was memory CD4+ T cells sorted from PBMCs. The TCR sequence derives from a man between 45 and 60 years old in good health, CMV-negative, and a related stem cell transplant donor. The rearrangement joined TRBV5-1 to TRBJ1-1, with TRBD1 as a weak D call on 5 bases. The nucleotide sequence is TGCGCCAGCAGCCTCCAGGGCCCCGATGAAGCTTTCTTT. The resulting protein is CASSLQGPDEAFF.